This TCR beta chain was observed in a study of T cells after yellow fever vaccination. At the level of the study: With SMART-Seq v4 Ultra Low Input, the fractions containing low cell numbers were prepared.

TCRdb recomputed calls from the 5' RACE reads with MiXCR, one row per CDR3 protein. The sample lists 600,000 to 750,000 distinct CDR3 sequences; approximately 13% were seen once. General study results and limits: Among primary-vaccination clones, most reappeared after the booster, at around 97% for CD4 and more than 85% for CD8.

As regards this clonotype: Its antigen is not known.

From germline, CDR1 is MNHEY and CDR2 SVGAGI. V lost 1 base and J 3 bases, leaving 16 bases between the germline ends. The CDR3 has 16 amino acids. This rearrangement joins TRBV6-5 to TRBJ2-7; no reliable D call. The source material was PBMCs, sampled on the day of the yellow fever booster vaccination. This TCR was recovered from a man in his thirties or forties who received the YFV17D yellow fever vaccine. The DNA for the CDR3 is TGTGCCAGCAGTTACTTTGTGGCAGCCCGAGACTACGAGCAGTACTTC. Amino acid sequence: CASSYFVAARDYEQYF.